This TCR beta chain is from a study of graft-versus-host responses after intestinal transplantation. Overall study: As for transplant type, recipients had multivisceral, liver-intestinal, or isolated intestinal grafts.

Trimming stripped 3 bases from V and 5 bases from J, with 13 bases between. Germline CDR1 and CDR2: LNHDA and SQIVND (reference sequence). The CDR3 sequence is 14 residues long. Here immunoSEQ multiplex PCR was the method, and the copy in TCRdb shows in-frame clones only, minus some. The sample consists of about 97,000 clones, 80% to 95% of them appearing once. The chain couples TRBV19 to TRBJ1-1; possibly TRBD1 for D (6 bases). This sequence was found in a human patient who received an intestinal transplant, so some T cells may come from the graft donor. The sequenced sample was PBMCs, obtained about 440 days after intestinal transplant. The DNA of the CDR3 is TGTGCCAGTAGTATTTCCCGGGGGCGTACTGAAGCTTTCTTT. Amino acids: CASSISRGRTEAFF.